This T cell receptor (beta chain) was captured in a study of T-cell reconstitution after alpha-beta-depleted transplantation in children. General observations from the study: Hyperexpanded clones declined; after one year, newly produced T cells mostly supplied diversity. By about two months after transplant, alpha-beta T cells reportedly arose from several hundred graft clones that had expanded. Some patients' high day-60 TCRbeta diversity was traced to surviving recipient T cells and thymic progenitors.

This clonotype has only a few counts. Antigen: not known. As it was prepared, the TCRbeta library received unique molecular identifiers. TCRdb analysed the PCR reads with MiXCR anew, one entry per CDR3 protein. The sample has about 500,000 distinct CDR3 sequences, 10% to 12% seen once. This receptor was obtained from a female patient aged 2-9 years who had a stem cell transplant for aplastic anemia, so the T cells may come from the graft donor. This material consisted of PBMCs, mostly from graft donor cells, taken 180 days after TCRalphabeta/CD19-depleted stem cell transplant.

The CDR3 loop is CSARRRMGGYSNQPQHF. CDR3 DNA: TGCAGTGCTAGGAGACGGATGGGGGGTTATAGCAATCAGCCCCAGCATTTT. This chain joins TRBV20-1 and TRBJ1-5; possible D gene TRBD1, 5 bases. The CDR3 is made up of 17 amino acids. The germline V gene has CDR1 DFQATT and CDR2 SNEGSKA (reference sequence). Deletions cut 3 bases from V and 0 bases from J, with 18 bases between.